This TCR beta chain was captured by sequencing in a study of cytomegalovirus exposure and HLA in healthy donors. The protocol was immunoSEQ multiplex PCR, while the TCRdb copy is restricted to in-frame clones and leaves out a portion. The sample lists 150,000 to 200,000 clones, 81% occurring once. General observations from the study: CMV antigen specificity of three CMV-associated chains was confirmed in vitro. The authors enumerated 164 TCR beta chains as linked to cytomegalovirus. Published work reported that the classifier diagnosed cytomegalovirus status with high specificity and sensitivity.

V shed 5 bases and J shed 0 bases, with 7 bases lying between them. This CDR3 contains 13 residues. Germline-derived CDR1 and CDR2 are LNHDA and SQIVND (reference sequence). Comments on this clone: Its antigen is unknown.

The chain couples TRBV19 to TRBJ1-1; no firm D call. The material sequenced was PBMCs. The receptor's source is a woman in her thirties in good health and CMV-seronegative. CDR3 in DNA: TGTGCCAGTAGTCCACAGATGAACACTGAAGCTTTCTTT. Its translation is CASSPQMNTEAFF. The complete variable domain, with remaining parts taken from reference TRBV19 and TRBJ1-1, reads DGGITQSPKYLFRKEGQNVTLSCEQNLNHDAMYWYRQDPGQGLRLIYYSQIVNDFQKGDIAEGYSVSREKKESFPLTVTSAQKNPTAFYLCASSPQMNTEAFFGQGTRLTVV.